This TCR beta chain was identified in a study of cytomegalovirus exposure and HLA in healthy donors. In regard to this clone: Its antigen remains unknown.

General study points: First-cohort TCR clusters tended to co-occur in the approximately 110 validation repertoires, a later analysis found.

Deletions cut 3 bases from V and 4 bases from J, with 15 bases between. Germline-derived CDR1 and CDR2 are SEHNR and FQNEAQ (reference sequence). This CDR3 has 15 amino acids. TCRdb's table, derived via immunoSEQ multiplex PCR, lists solely in-frame clones and lacks some. This sample carries 100,000 to 150,000 clones, around nine tenths of them seen once, and the ten largest clones take 1.4% to 1.5%. The chain links TRBV7-9 to TRBJ1-1, with D possibly matching TRBD1 (6 bases). The material sequenced was PBMCs. This TCR came from a man aged 25 to 40 in good health and CMV-seronegative. The CDR3 DNA sequence: TGTGCCAGCAGCTTGGGGGGCCCGGGAGGCACTGAAGCTTTCTTT. It is translated as CASSLGGPGGTEAFF.